The 31 T cell receptor beta chains given below trace back to one sample, sequenced in a study of breast tumors, draining lymph nodes, adjacent tissues. TCRdb passed the multiplex PCR reads through MiXCR, listing each CDR3 protein once. The table lists about 230,000 distinct CDR3 sequences, approximately 29% of them singletons. Samples came from axillary lymph nodes draining the breast cancer. Input material: axillary lymph node tissue. The receptor source for this set is a female donor with breast cancer. Some clones in this sample may be carry-over from other donors' samples.

In its sample, this clonotype was seen many times. The rearrangement uses TRBV10-3 and TRBJ2-5; 9 bases are a match to TRBD1. V shed 10 bases, J shed 4 bases, and the junction held 13 bases outside the gene matches. The CDR3 consists of 15 residues. The germline gives CDR1 ENHRY, CDR2 SYGVKD. The CDR3 region has the DNA TGTGCCAGCGAAAGGGGACAGGGATTCAGAGAGACCCAGTACTTC. It translates to CASERGQGFRETQYF.

The chain combines TRBV10-2 with TRBJ2-7, with 10 bases that match TRBD2. V lost 0 bases and J lost 5; bases outside the gene matches: 10. The germline gives CDR1 WSHSY, CDR2 SAAADI. The CDR3 sequence is 17 residues long. CDR3 region: CASSESNPKREGNEQYF. The CDR3 bases are TGCGCCAGCAGTGAGTCGAACCCCAAGCGGGAGGGGAACGAGCAGTACTTC.

The rearrangement uses TRBV29-1 and TRBJ2-7; D is perhaps TRBD1 (6 bases). Trimming stripped 7 bases from V and 2 bases from J, with 12 bases between. The CDR3 is 12 residues long. The V gene's germline CDR1 is SQVTM and CDR2 ANQGSEA. The CDR3 protein is CSAPGHPYEQYF. Written as DNA, the CDR3 is TGCAGCGCTCCGGGACATCCCTACGAGCAGTACTTC.

J is TRBJ1-2 and V is TRBV20-1, with D possibly being TRBD1 (6 bases). From germline, CDR1 is DFQATT and CDR2 SNEGSKA (reference sequence). Trimming stripped 0 bases from V and 8 bases from J, with 7 bases between. The CDR3 runs 11 residues. CDR3 sequence reads: CSAREGAGYTF. The CDR3 nucleotides are TGCAGTGCTAGAGAGGGGGCCGGCTACACCTTC.

This clonotype has ten or more counts. DNA for the CDR3: TGTGCCAGCAGAATAACCGGACGGAGGGGCGGCTACACCTTC. Translation gives CASRITGRRGGYTF. The genes are TRBV6-5 and TRBJ1-2; D might be TRBD1 (5 bases). V dropped 6 bases and J dropped 8 bases, with 19 bases sitting between them. Germline V lookup: CDR1 MNHEY, CDR2 SVGAGI. The CDR3 runs to 14 residues.

This clonotype showed up many times. This chain joins TRBV6-6 and TRBJ2-2; TRBD2 agrees at 12 bases. The junction had 7 bases not matched to a gene; V was cut back by 4 bases and J by 7 bases. The CDR3 runs 16 residues. Germline CDR1 MNHNY, CDR2 SVGAGI (reference sequence). CDR3 amino acids: CASSFGLAGRGGELFF. The CDR3, as DNA: TGTGCCAGCAGTTTTGGACTAGCGGGACGGGGCGGGGAGCTGTTTTTT.

V usage is TRBV19 and J usage is TRBJ1-2; D not certain. The CDR3 extends over 11 amino acids. Trimming removed 5 bases at V and 6 bases at J, with 7 bases between. Looked up from germline, CDR1 is LNHDA and CDR2 is SQIVND (reference sequence). The CDR3 is CASSPGHGYTF. As DNA, the CDR3 is TGTGCCAGTAGTCCCGGGCATGGCTACACCTTC.

This clonotype was seen ten or more times. The chain carries TRBV5-1 and TRBJ2-3, with D perhaps TRBD1 or TRBD2 (5 bases each). Germline CDR1 and CDR2: SGHRS and YFSETQ. Deletions cut 3 bases from V and 6 bases from J, with 14 bases between. The CDR3 is 14 amino acids. The CDR3 coding sequence is TGCGCCAGCAGCTGGGGGTCGGGCGGCGATACGCAGTATTTT. It translates to CASSWGSGGDTQYF.

This clonotype was recorded many times. This sequence joins TRBV5-1 and TRBJ2-7; 7 bases line up with TRBD2. The CDR3 extends over 13 amino acids. The V segment lost 3 bases and the J segment 7 bases; nucleotides outside the gene matches: 7. Germline-derived CDR1 and CDR2 are SGHRS and YFSETQ. Written as DNA, the CDR3 is TGCGCCAGCAGCTCGGGAGGAGCCGGGGAGCAGTACTTC. Translation: CASSSGGAGEQYF.

For this clonotype: Relative to the germline gene, one junction end is altered; a read error may explain this. The chain recombines TRBV20-1 with TRBJ1-6, with 10 bases identical to TRBD1. Germline assignment: CDR1 DFQATT and CDR2 SNEGSKA (reference sequence). This CDR3 is built from 14 residues. CDR3 in DNA: TGCAGTGCTAGTAAGGGACAGGGGTATTCCCCCCTCCACTTT. Amino acid sequence: CSASKGQGYSPLHF.

This clonotype showed up many times. The chain combines TRBV20-1 with TRBJ2-7; TRBD1 or TRBD2 may be the D gene (7 bases each). Trimming pared 6 bases from V and 5 bases from J, leaving 20 bases between. The CDR3 contains 14 residues. Germline V lookup: CDR1 DFQATT, CDR2 SNEGSKA (reference sequence). In DNA form, the CDR3 reads TGCAGTGCCCCGCGTGGCAGGGGGGGAAACGAGCAGTACTTC. Protein: CSAPRGRGGNEQYF.

The chain uses TRBV28 and TRBJ1-1, with 8 bases aligning to TRBD1. V trimming: 3 bases; J trimming: 6 bases; junction bases outside the gene matches: 9. The CDR3 covers 15 residues. Per the germline V gene, CDR1 is MDHEN and CDR2 is SYDVKM. Here the CDR3 reads CASSFSRTGRAEAFF. In DNA form, the CDR3 reads TGTGCCAGCAGTTTTTCCCGGACAGGGAGGGCTGAAGCTTTCTTT.

This chain links TRBV19 with TRBJ2-3; no clear D. V was trimmed by 3 bases and J by 4 bases, leaving 8 bases between them. The CDR3 totals 13 residues. CDR1 and CDR2 (germline): LNHDA, SQIVND (reference sequence). The chain's CDR3 is CASSILQADTQYF. The CDR3 region has the DNA TGTGCCAGTAGTATCCTGCAAGCAGATACGCAGTATTTT.

Of note for this clonotype: Without the conserved terminal phenylalanine or tryptophan, this CDR3 likely stems from a read error. This chain joins TRBV19 and TRBJ2-1; 9 bases match TRBD2. The CDR3 has 16 amino acids. Germline V lookup: CDR1 LNHDA, CDR2 SQIVND (reference sequence). Unmatched junction bases numbered 18, after V lost 11 bases and J lost 7 bases. The CDR3 is CAGKGGGSGRGNEQFS. The CDR3 DNA reads TGTGCCGGTAAGGGTGGTGGTAGCGGGAGAGGAAATGAGCAGTTCTCC.

In DNA, the CDR3 is TGTGCCAGCAGCGTCCGGGACGGCGATCAGCCCCAGCATTTT. The encoded protein is CASSVRDGDQPQHF. The chain is built from TRBV9 and TRBJ1-5; D possibly corresponds to TRBD1 (5 bases). From germline, CDR1 is SGDLS and CDR2 YYNGEE. The V and J ends lost 2 bases and 5 bases respectively, with 11 bases between them. The CDR3 runs to 14 residues. Drawing the rest from reference TRBV9 and TRBJ1-5, the complete variable domain is DSGVTQTPKHLITATGQRVTLRCSPRSGDLSVYWYQQSLDQGLQFLIQYYNGEERAKGNILERFSAQQFPDLHSELNLSSLELGDSALYFCASSVRDGDQPQHFGDGTRLSIL.

This clonotype was observed at least ten times. The chain carries TRBV6-1 and TRBJ2-5; D is perhaps TRBD2 (6 bases). The germline V gene encodes CDR1 MNHNS and CDR2 SASEGT. There are 13 residues in the CDR3. Trimming pared 7 bases from V and 4 bases from J, leaving 13 bases between. CDR3 coding DNA: TGTGCCAGCAATGTGGCGGGGTTAGAGACCCAGTACTTC. Translated: CASNVAGLETQYF.

This clonotype was counted many times. This sequence joins TRBV28 and TRBJ1-2; D remains ambiguous. Germline-derived CDR1 and CDR2 are MDHEN and SYDVKM. Trimming stripped 5 bases from V and 4 bases from J, with 11 bases between. CDR3 length: 13 amino acids. CDR3 amino acids: CASSAAGFYGYTF. In DNA, the CDR3 is TGTGCCAGCAGTGCCGCGGGATTCTATGGCTACACCTTC.

This clonotype was observed many times. This rearrangement joins TRBV15 to TRBJ2-5, with TRBD2 identical over 9 bases. The ends lost 0 bases at V and 4 bases at J; junction bases unmatched: 9. The CDR3 runs to 17 residues. From germline, CDR1 is LNHNV and CDR2 YYDKDF (reference sequence). The CDR3 nucleotides are TGTGCCACCAGCAGAGATTTTCGGCTAGCGGGACCAGAGACCCAGTACTTC. The encoded protein is CATSRDFRLAGPETQYF.

A note on this clonotype: At one end, the junction sequence differs from germline, possibly due to a read error. The V and J genes are TRBV20-1 and TRBJ1-5, with a tentative D call TRBD1 (5 bases). The CDR3 sequence is 15 residues long. The V gene's germline CDR1 is DFQATT and CDR2 SNEGSKA (reference sequence). The CDR3 sequence: CSAWDPGGANQPQHF. In DNA form, the CDR3 reads TGCAGTGCTTGGGACCCCGGAGGGGCGAATCAGCCCCAGCATTTC.

This clonotype was seen many times. This rearrangement joins TRBV20-1 to TRBJ2-3; D could derive from TRBD1 or TRBD2 (6 bases each). CDR3 length: 13 amino acids. Trimming cost V 4 bases and J 2 bases, with 10 bases left between them. Per the germline V gene, CDR1 is DFQATT and CDR2 is SNEGSKA (reference sequence). In nucleotides, the CDR3 is TGCAGTGCTATAGGGGGGAACACAGATACGCAGTATTTT. Translation: CSAIGGNTDTQYF.

The chain has TRBV29-1 and TRBJ2-7; TRBD2 is a possible D gene (6 bases). Germline V lookup: CDR1 SQVTM, CDR2 ANQGSEA. V lost 8 bases and J 4 bases, leaving 18 bases between the germline ends. The CDR3 loop spans 13 amino acids. This chain's CDR3 is CSREVGSRYEQYF. The CDR3 DNA reads as TGCAGCAGGGAGGTCGGGAGCAGATACGAGCAGTACTTC.

Only a few counts were recorded for this clonotype. A single base separates this from a much larger clone, so it may be a read error. This chain uses TRBV5-6 with TRBJ2-7; D is ambiguous. The germline gives CDR1 SGHDT, CDR2 YYEEEE. Trimming removed 0 bases from V and 6 bases from J, with 7 bases in between. This CDR3 contains 12 residues. This chain's CDR3 is CASSLGNSEQYF. The CDR3 nucleotides read TGTGCCAGCAGCTTGGGCAACTCCGAGCAGTACTTC.

This clonotype was recorded a few times. This rearrangement joins TRBV5-1 to TRBJ2-5, with TRBD1 matching 7 bases. Germline loops: CDR1 SGHRS, CDR2 YFSETQ. The CDR3 has 15 residues. The V gene end was trimmed by 4 bases and the J gene end by 5 bases; junction bases not matched to a gene: 11. In nucleotides, the CDR3 is TGCGCCAGCAGCGTTATACAGGGGTCGCACGAGACCCAGTACTTC. Translation gives CASSVIQGSHETQYF.

This chain links TRBV6-1 with TRBJ1-2, with a possible D match to TRBD1 (6 bases). Germline CDR1 MNHNS, CDR2 SASEGT. V gave up 3 bases and J gave up 0 bases, with 14 bases separating them. There are 16 residues in the CDR3. Written as DNA, the CDR3 is TGTGCCAGCAGTGAGTGGACAGTCCGGACTAACTATGGCTACACCTTC. It is translated as CASSEWTVRTNYGYTF.

Concerning this clonotype: In this CDR3 the conserved last residue, phenylalanine or tryptophan, is missing, so a read error is likely. The DNA is omitted, as the CDR3 cannot be located on it reliably, and the CDR3 follows TCRdb's listing. The V and J genes are TRBV20-1 and TRBJ2-6; whether TRBD2, the table's D call, matches the DNA was not checked. Germline assignment: CDR1 DFQATT and CDR2 SNEGSKA (reference sequence). The CDR3 extends over 11 residues, inclusive of both ends. The CDR3 reads CSARRARGGTS.

DNA for the CDR3: TGTGCCAGCACCTCAGCGGGGGGAGGGTCTGATACGCAGTATTTT. Amino acids: CASTSAGGGSDTQYF. This chain links TRBV9 with TRBJ2-3; 9 bases agree with TRBD2. Germline CDR1 SGDLS, CDR2 YYNGEE. CDR3 size: 15 residues. Germline trimming cut 6 bases from V and 6 bases from J; bases unmatched to any gene: 11.

Worth noting for this clonotype: Germline is not matched at one junction end, which may reflect a read error. The rearrangement uses TRBV3-1 and TRBJ2-2, with a weak D call TRBD2 (5 bases). Looked up from germline, CDR1 is LGHDT and CDR2 is YNNKEL (reference sequence). The CDR3 runs to 14 residues. In nucleotides, the CDR3 is TGTGCCAGCAGCCAAGAGGTCGGGGTCGGGAAGCTGTTTTTT. Its translation: CASSQEVGVGKLFF.

In its sample, this clonotype was seen many times. The chain joins TRBV20-1 to TRBJ2-7; perhaps TRBD2 as D (5 bases). The CDR3 extends over 14 amino acids. CDR1 is DFQATT and CDR2 is SNEGSKA in the germline V gene (reference sequence). V was shortened by 0 bases and J by 4 bases, with 13 bases between the two germline ends. This CDR3 is CSARDRTGIYEQYF. CDR3 DNA sequence: TGCAGTGCTAGAGATAGGACTGGGATATACGAGCAGTACTTC.

This clonotype was seen only a few times. The rearrangement joins TRBV6-2 or TRBV6-3 to TRBJ2-2; a possible D gene is TRBD2 (6 bases). CDR3 size: 17 residues. Germline V gene data show CDR1 as MNHEY and CDR2 as SVGEGT. V gave up 7 bases and J gave up 1 base, with 19 bases separating them. The CDR3 nucleotides read TGTGCCAGCAATTCTCGGGGGTATGGGGGGAACACCGGGGAGCTGTTTTTT. Translating gives CASNSRGYGGNTGELFF.

This clonotype has at least ten counts. DNA of the CDR3: TGCGCCAGCAGTTTGACAGGGCCGAATTCACCCCTCCACTTT. This gives the protein CASSLTGPNSPLHF. The chain employs TRBV5-1 and TRBJ1-6; 7 positions agree with TRBD1. This CDR3 is 14 amino acids long. CDR1 and CDR2 from the germline V gene are SGHRS and YFSETQ. V was clipped by 5 bases and J by 7 bases; unmatched bases: 6.

The table lists this clonotype with many counts. This rearrangement joins TRBV7-2 to TRBJ2-3; weak D call: TRBD2 (8 bases). The germline V gene has CDR1 SGHTA and CDR2 FQGNSA. V was cut by 5 bases and J by 5 bases, with 26 bases left in between. CDR3 length: 18 amino acids. The CDR3 loop is CASSARRKGAAGGDTQYF. The CDR3 DNA reads as TGTGCCAGCAGCGCGCGCCGTAAGGGGGCGGCGGGAGGAGATACGCAGTATTTT.